This record covers a single T cell receptor (beta chain). The target antigen is unknown. One entry per CDR3 protein results from TCRdb running MiXCR on the 5' RACE reads. The table includes hundreds of thousands of distinct CDR3 sequences, around 13% detected once. Germline V lookup: CDR1 SGHRS, CDR2 YFSETQ. With 4 bases clipped from V and 4 bases from J, the junction kept 8 bases outside the gene matches. The CDR3 has 16 residues. The data derive from a study of T-cell memory formation after mild COVID-19. Study at large: Most TCR clusters belonged to a single donor. Study-level results: The authors did not confirm SARS-CoV-2 specificity of second-wave clones peaking day 37. A second wave expanding day 15 to 37 was CD4+-biased; contracting clones were balanced. CM and EM subsets held most contracting CD4+ clones; EMRA held CD8+ ones.

The sequencing input was PBMCs or a T cell subset sorted from them (not recorded which). The receptor's source is a man aged 18 to 29 who had mild COVID-19 (a few samples of this study predate the infection). Cell type and time point are not known. The chain joins TRBV5-1 to TRBJ2-3; 11 nucleotides align to TRBD2. CDR3 sequence reads: CASSASLAGGSDTQYF. Here the CDR3 DNA reads TGCGCCAGCAGCGCCAGCCTAGCGGGGGGTTCAGATACGCAGTATTTT.